This note documents a single T cell receptor (beta chain) sequence. This specimen belongs to a study of blood T cell repertoires in COVID-19. The method was immunoSEQ multiplex PCR; TCRdb's version includes in-frame clones alone and lacks a portion of them. Of 300,000 to 400,000 clones listed, approximately 90% are singletons. The sequence was collected from a man between 25 and 39 years old with COVID-19, enrolled during active disease. The sample comprised peripheral blood.

CDR3 in amino acids: CSARTEKGFF. As DNA, the CDR3 is TGCAGTGCAAGGACAGAGAAGGGTTTCTTT. V is TRBV20-1 and J is TRBJ1-1; weak D call: TRBD1 (6 bases). Germline V lookup: CDR1 DFQATT, CDR2 SNEGSKA (reference sequence). This CDR3 contains 10 residues. The V end was cut by 6 bases, the J end by 13 bases, with 15 bases between.